This T cell receptor beta chain comes out of a study of circulating tumor DNA in untreated peripheral T-cell lymphoma. Study findings and constraints: Baseline tissues yielded around 86% and baseline serum around 65% tumor-specific clonotype detection.

This clone was seen a single time. Antigen unknown. CDR3 size: 14 residues. The ends lost 6 bases at V and 4 bases at J; junction bases unmatched: 5. Per the germline V gene, CDR1 is SQVTM and CDR2 is ANQGSEA. This tumor tissue came from a pretreatment baseline collection. Only in-frame clones appear in the TCRdb table, and some are missing; sequencing was by immunoSEQ multiplex PCR. The sample includes about 6,600 clones, about 66% of them seen just once. Specimen: tumor tissue. The sequence came from a human donor with peripheral T-cell lymphoma. This chain joins TRBV29-1 and TRBJ2-1, with 11 bases matching TRBD2. The CDR3 nucleotides read TGCAGCGTAGCCGGACTAGCGGGTTACAATGAGCAGTTCTTC. Translated: CSVAGLAGYNEQFF.